The 23 T cell receptor beta chains given below trace back to one sample, sequenced in a study of identifying expanded T cells in peripheral blood. Profiling relied on immunoSEQ multiplex PCR, and the TCRdb table lists in-frame clones only, not all of them. The data contain about 50,000 clones, roughly 80% of them singletons. Sequencing used blood. Every receptor here comes from a person aged 18 to 70 in good health.

V and J are TRBV5-4 and TRBJ2-2; the D gene could be TRBD1 or TRBD2 (6 bases each). Trimming removed 4 bases at V and 5 bases at J, with 15 bases between. From germline, CDR1 is SGHNT and CDR2 YYREEE (reference sequence). This CDR3 contains 15 residues. CDR3 sequence (DNA): TGTGCCAGCAGCCAGGGGACCCGGGGGACCGGGGAGCTGTTTTTT. The encoded protein is CASSQGTRGTGELFF.

This chain uses TRBV15 with TRBJ2-3, with D perhaps TRBD1 (5 bases). Germline V gene data show CDR1 as LNHNV and CDR2 as YYDKDF (reference sequence). This CDR3 region has 17 residues. With 0 bases removed from V and 6 bases from J, the gap between germline ends came to 19 bases. The CDR3 here is CATSRDRFQGEFDTQYF. The CDR3 DNA sequence: TGTGCCACCAGCAGAGATCGTTTTCAGGGTGAATTTGATACGCAGTATTTT.

The chain couples TRBV11-2 to TRBJ1-2; a possible D gene is TRBD1 (6 bases). The CDR3 spans 15 residues. CDR1 is SGHAT and CDR2 is FQNNGV in the germline V gene. Trimming took 0 bases from V and 4 from J, leaving 12 bases between them. The CDR3 nucleotides read TGTGCCAGCAGCTTAGACGCTATGGGGGCCTATGGCTACACCTTC. This codes for CASSLDAMGAYGYTF.

J is TRBJ2-5 and V is TRBV30, with 14 nucleotides matching TRBD2. The V and J ends lost 4 bases and 4 bases, in that order; junction bases with no gene match: 8. Germline values: CDR1 GTSNPN, CDR2 SVGIG (reference sequence). This CDR3 comprises 16 residues. The CDR3 protein is CAWNRLAGGPRETQYF. CDR3 coding DNA: TGTGCCTGGAATCGACTAGCGGGGGGGCCGAGAGAGACCCAGTACTTC.

The rearrangement uses TRBV7-9 and TRBJ1-4, with D hard to call. Per the germline V gene, CDR1 is SEHNR and CDR2 is FQNEAQ (reference sequence). CDR3 length: 14 residues. V lost 0 bases and J 7 bases, leaving 9 bases between the germline ends. The CDR3 protein is CASSLAGSSEKLFF. The CDR3 nucleotides are TGTGCCAGCAGCTTAGCGGGATCGAGTGAAAAACTGTTTTTT. The full variable domain, with the rest looked up from reference TRBV7-9 and TRBJ1-4, is DTGVSQNPRHKITKRGQNVTFRCDPISEHNRLYWYRQTLGQGPEFLTYFQNEAQLEKSRLLSDRFSAERPKGSFSTLEIQRTEQGDSAMYLCASSLAGSSEKLFFGSGTQLSVL.

The genes are TRBV27 and TRBJ2-3; 8 nucleotides agree with TRBD1. J was trimmed by 3 bases and V by 6 bases; bases with no gene match: 14. This CDR3 region has 17 residues. Germline V CDR1 and CDR2: MNHEY, SMNVEV (reference sequence). The CDR3 region is CASRLLALDRETDTQYF. CDR3 in DNA: TGTGCCAGCAGATTGCTGGCCCTGGACAGGGAAACAGATACGCAGTATTTT.

There are a few counts of this clone. This chain uses TRBV10-2 with TRBJ2-2; D may correspond to TRBD1 or TRBD2 (5 bases each). Germline assignment: CDR1 WSHSY and CDR2 SAAADI. The germline V and J ends were trimmed by 4 bases and 4 bases, with 16 bases remaining between them. The CDR3 is made up of 16 amino acids. The CDR3 nucleotides are TGCGCCAGCAGTGGCCCCGGGACGGACGCCACCGGGGAGCTGTTTTTT. It yields the protein CASSGPGTDATGELFF.

This clone was seen a handful of times. V and J are TRBV2 and TRBJ2-7; 9 bases are a match to TRBD2. Germline CDR1 and CDR2: SNHLY and FYNNEI. CDR3 length: 14 residues. V was clipped by 9 bases and J by 2 bases; unmatched bases: 8. DNA of the CDR3: TGTGCCAGTATTAGCGGGAGTCGTACCTACGAGCAGTACTTC. It codes for CASISGSRTYEQYF.

The chain links TRBV5-1 to TRBJ1-1, with D unresolved. The CDR3 contains 15 residues. From germline, CDR1 is SGHRS and CDR2 YFSETQ. Trimming stripped 3 bases from V and 0 bases from J, with 12 bases between. Here the CDR3 reads CASSSLVNMNTEAFF. CDR3 bases: TGCGCCAGCAGCTCCCTAGTGAATATGAACACTGAAGCTTTCTTT.

In its sample, this clone ranks as medium-sized. The rearrangement joins TRBV2 to TRBJ2-1, with 7 bases that match TRBD1. V trimming: 4 bases; J trimming: 6 bases; junction bases outside the gene matches: 3. This CDR3 contains 13 residues. The germline V gene encodes CDR1 SNHLY and CDR2 FYNNEI. The chain's CDR3 is CASSVTGANEQFF. CDR3 nucleotide sequence: TGTGCCAGCAGTGTCACAGGGGCCAATGAGCAGTTCTTC. The entire variable domain, with the rest obtained from reference TRBV2 and TRBJ2-1, is as follows: EPEVTQTPSHQVTQMGQEVILRCVPISNHLYFYWYRQILGQKVEFLVSFYNNEISEKSEIFDDQFSVERPDGSNFTLKIRSTKLEDSAMYFCASSVTGANEQFFGPGTRLTVL.

This rearrangement joins TRBV7-8 to TRBJ1-1; tentatively, D is TRBD1 (6 bases). CDR1 is SGHVS and CDR2 is FQNEAQ in the germline V gene. V shed 5 bases and J shed 4 bases, with 14 bases lying between them. There are 14 residues in the CDR3. CDR3 bases: TGTGCCAGCAGCGACGCAGGGGAGGGCACTGAAGCTTTCTTT. Amino acid sequence: CASSDAGEGTEAFF.

This clone has just a few counts. The chain joins TRBV18 to TRBJ1-2; D call uncertain. Germline lookup yields CDR1 KGHSH and CDR2 LQKENI. CDR3 length: 13 residues. Trimming removed 3 bases at V and 6 bases at J, with 11 bases between. CDR3 protein: CASSPLEGDGYTF. CDR3 DNA sequence: TGTGCCAGCTCACCGCTCGAGGGAGATGGCTACACCTTC.

The chain carries TRBV18 and TRBJ2-1; perhaps TRBD2 as D (5 bases). Per germline, CDR1 KGHSH and CDR2 LQKENI. The V end was cut by 6 bases, the J end by 0 bases, with 12 bases between. The CDR3 totals 15 residues. The CDR3 spells CASSREGSSYNEQFF. CDR3 DNA: TGTGCCAGCTCCCGTGAGGGCAGCTCCTACAATGAGCAGTTCTTC.

The chain uses TRBV30 and TRBJ2-3; a possible D gene is TRBD2 (5 bases). This CDR3 comprises 13 residues. In germline, CDR1 is GTSNPN, CDR2 SVGIG (reference sequence). V was clipped by 0 bases and J by 6 bases, with 10 bases between them. CDR3 DNA: TGTGCCTGGAGTGTCGCGGGTCAGGATACGCAGTATTTT. Translated: CAWSVAGQDTQYF.

The gene calls are TRBV30 and TRBJ2-3; TRBD2 might be the D (6 bases). V lost 2 bases and J lost 2, with 20 bases in between. Germline values: CDR1 GTSNPN, CDR2 SVGIG (reference sequence). This CDR3 spans 17 amino acids. The CDR3 nucleotides read TGTGCCTGGAGTTTAAGCGGGTCAAGCCCCCTCACAGATACGCAGTATTTT. Translated, it gives CAWSLSGSSPLTDTQYF. Complete variable domain (other parts from reference TRBV30 and TRBJ2-3): SQTIHQWPATLVQPVGSPLSLECTVEGTSNPNLYWYRQAAGRGLQLLFYSVGIGQISSEVPQNLSASRPQDRQFILSSKKLLLSDSGFYLCAWSLSGSSPLTDTQYFGPGTRLTVL.

The genes are TRBV11-2 and TRBJ1-3; D gene unclear. V dropped 5 bases and J dropped 0 bases, with 17 bases sitting between them. This CDR3 has 17 residues. The V gene's germline CDR1 is SGHAT and CDR2 FQNNGV. CDR3 nucleotide sequence: TGTGCCAGCAGCAGGATCTCCGCGGGCTTCTCTGGAAACACCATATATTTT. It translates to CASSRISAGFSGNTIYF.

The chain combines TRBV5-6 with TRBJ1-1; unclear D gene. V lost 0 bases to trimming and J lost 4 bases, with 7 bases between them. This CDR3 is 13 amino acids long. Per the germline V gene, CDR1 is SGHDT and CDR2 is YYEEEE. CDR3 in DNA: TGTGCCAGCAGCTTGGCCGCTCCCACTGAAGCTTTCTTT. Translated: CASSLAAPTEAFF. The variable domain in full, with the rest retrieved from reference TRBV5-6 and TRBJ1-1, is DAGVTQSPTHLIKTRGQQVTLRCSPKSGHDTVSWYQQALGQGPQFIFQYYEEEERQRGNFPDRFSGHQFPNYSSELNVNALLLGDSALYLCASSLAAPTEAFFGQGTRLTVV.

J is TRBJ1-4 and V is TRBV19; D is possibly TRBD1 (5 bases). V lost 5 bases and J lost 5, with 15 bases in between. Germline V gives CDR1 LNHDA, CDR2 SQIVND (reference sequence). The CDR3 is made up of 15 amino acids. The CDR3 loop is CASSPFGWTNEKLFF. In DNA, the CDR3 is TGTGCCAGTAGTCCGTTCGGGTGGACAAATGAAAAACTGTTTTTT.

The chain is built from TRBV5-1 and TRBJ2-5; no firm D call. The length of the CDR3 is 13 residues. CDR1 SGHRS and CDR2 YFSETQ come from the germline V gene. Trimming took 7 bases from V and 3 from J, leaving 13 bases between them. The CDR3 DNA reads as TGCGCCAGCGGTCTCTTTAACGAAGAGACCCAGTACTTC. The encoded protein is CASGLFNEETQYF.

V is TRBV30 and J is TRBJ2-1; TRBD2 agrees at 10 bases. The CDR3 is 11 amino acids. V shed 5 bases and J 11 bases; nucleotides not matched to a gene: 3. Germline V gives CDR1 GTSNPN, CDR2 SVGIG (reference sequence). CDR3 nucleotides: TGTGCCTGGGCTAGCGGGAGACAGCAGTTCTTC. It encodes CAWASGRQQFF.

The rearrangement uses TRBV5-1 and TRBJ1-1; TRBD1 matches at 9 bases. The CDR3 covers 14 residues. The germline V gene encodes CDR1 SGHRS and CDR2 YFSETQ. The J segment lost 3 bases and the V segment lost 6 bases, leaving 6 bases of the junction unmatched. The CDR3 coding sequence is TGCGCCAGCACCCAGGGACAGGGACACACTGAAGCTTTCTTT. Residues: CASTQGQGHTEAFF.

The chain recombines TRBV7-3 with TRBJ2-2; the D is unclear. This CDR3 has 13 residues. V was trimmed by 1 base and J by 6 bases, leaving 6 bases between them. Germline V gives CDR1 SGHTA, CDR2 FQGTGA. The CDR3 region is CASSLILSGELFF. The CDR3, as DNA: TGTGCCAGCAGCTTAATCTTATCCGGGGAGCTGTTTTTT.

The chain is built from TRBV6-5 and TRBJ1-4, with a possible D match to TRBD1 (6 bases). V gave up 8 bases and J gave up 7 bases, with 17 bases separating them. Germline-derived CDR1 and CDR2 are MNHEY and SVGAGI. The CDR3 spans 14 residues. CDR3 nucleotides: TGTGCCAGCGGAACTCAGGGGCTCGGTGAAAAACTGTTTTTT. It is translated as CASGTQGLGEKLFF.